These 19 T cell receptor beta chains were all obtained from the same sample, sequenced in a study of shared clonotypes between healthy human individuals. Generated by immunoSEQ multiplex PCR, the TCRdb table keeps only in-frame clones and is missing some. The data show approximately 2,000,000 clones, about 94% seen once. Naive CD8 cells, CD45RO-negative and positively selected for CCR7, excluded terminally differentiated effector memory CD45RA+ cells. The specimen was naive CD8+ T cells from PBMCs. All receptors derive from a man aged 18 to 35 in good health. Some clones in this sample may be carry-over from other donors' samples.

The chain employs TRBV27 and TRBJ2-7, with 9 bases that match TRBD1. The CDR3 totals 15 residues. V lost 5 bases, J lost 6 bases, and 11 bases stayed unmatched. The germline CDR1 and CDR2 sequences are MNHEY and SMNVEV (reference sequence). CDR3: CASSIRSGQGSEQYF. The CDR3 DNA reads TGTGCCAGCAGTATCCGTTCGGGACAGGGTTCCGAGCAGTACTTC.

V and J are TRBV9 and TRBJ1-1, with TRBD1 matching 7 bases. Germline values: CDR1 SGDLS, CDR2 YYNGEE. Trimming took 4 bases from V and 6 from J; bases not matched to a gene: 15. The CDR3 sequence is 16 residues long. This CDR3 reads CASSPPGGGRLAEAFF. The CDR3 DNA follows: TGTGCCAGCAGCCCCCCAGGGGGGGGGAGGTTGGCTGAAGCTTTCTTT. The full variable domain, its missing parts supplied by reference TRBV9 and TRBJ1-1, is DSGVTQTPKHLITATGQRVTLRCSPRSGDLSVYWYQQSLDQGLQFLIQYYNGEERAKGNILERFSAQQFPDLHSELNLSSLELGDSALYFCASSPPGGGRLAEAFFGQGTRLTVV.

This clone occurred a few times. The genes are TRBV5-6 and TRBJ1-5; no definite D call. The CDR3 is 14 amino acids. V lost 0 bases and J lost 4, with 8 bases in between. Germline V CDR1 and CDR2: SGHDT, YYEEEE. CDR3: CASSLATQNQPQHF. Here the CDR3 DNA reads TGTGCCAGCAGCTTGGCTACTCAGAATCAGCCCCAGCATTTT.

V is TRBV5-3 and J is TRBJ2-5; TRBD2 agrees at 7 bases. TRBV5-3 is treated as an ORF (open reading frame) with a function not yet certain. With V trimmed by 7 bases and J by 1 base, 1 base remained unmatched. This CDR3 region has 12 residues. CDR3 DNA: TGTGCCAGACCGGGAGGCCAAGAGACCCAGTACTTC. Translated: CARPGGQETQYF.

The gene calls are TRBV19 and TRBJ2-6, with D perhaps matching TRBD2 (5 bases). Looked up from germline, CDR1 is LNHDA and CDR2 is SQIVND (reference sequence). V lost 9 bases and J lost 2, with 14 bases in between. The CDR3 consists of 15 residues. The CDR3 DNA sequence: TGTGCCAGCACCGAGGGATTGGCTGGGGCCAACGTCCTGACTTTC. Protein: CASTEGLAGANVLTF. The whole variable domain, filled in from reference TRBV19 and TRBJ2-6, reads DGGITQSPKYLFRKEGQNVTLSCEQNLNHDAMYWYRQDPGQGLRLIYYSQIVNDFQKGDIAEGYSVSREKKESFPLTVTSAQKNPTAFYLCASTEGLAGANVLTFGAGSRLTVL.

The chain links TRBV27 to TRBJ2-7; D is undetermined. Germline V gives CDR1 MNHEY, CDR2 SMNVEV (reference sequence). The germline V and J ends were trimmed by 6 bases and 3 bases, with 18 bases remaining between them. The CDR3 sequence is 15 residues long. This CDR3 reads CASRPLSTNNYEQYF. As DNA, the CDR3 is TGTGCCAGCAGACCTCTCAGCACTAATAACTACGAGCAGTACTTC.

The rearrangement links TRBV9 to TRBJ1-3; D is undetermined. Trimming took 3 bases from V and 4 from J, leaving 11 bases between them. Germline CDR1 reads SGDLS; CDR2 reads YYNGEE. This CDR3 has 14 amino acids. This CDR3 is CASSAEGGGNTIYF. CDR3 DNA sequence: TGTGCCAGCAGCGCCGAGGGAGGGGGAAACACCATATATTTT.

The chain is built from TRBV16 and TRBJ2-7, with TRBD1 identical over 7 bases. There are 16 residues in the CDR3. Germline V gives CDR1 KGHSY, CDR2 FQNENV. J was trimmed by 0 bases and V by 5 bases; bases with no gene match: 10. CDR3 amino acids: CASSLGTGEISYEQYF. The CDR3, as DNA: TGTGCCAGCAGCTTAGGAACAGGGGAAATCTCCTACGAGCAGTACTTC.

The V call is TRBV19, the J call TRBJ1-2; 7 nucleotides match TRBD1. J gave up 3 bases and V 2 bases, and 0 bases lay outside the gene matches. This CDR3 has 13 residues. The germline V gene encodes CDR1 LNHDA and CDR2 SQIVND (reference sequence). The CDR3 DNA reads TGTGCCAGTAGTATAACAGGGGACTATGGCTACACCTTC. Its protein is CASSITGDYGYTF.

V and J are TRBV4-3 and TRBJ2-5; D tentatively reads TRBD1 or TRBD2 (5 bases each). The CDR3 sequence is 16 residues long. Deletions cut 0 bases from V and 11 bases from J, with 22 bases between. Looked up from germline, CDR1 is LGHNA and CDR2 is YSLEER. In nucleotides, the CDR3 is TGCGCCAGCAGCCAAGATGGTAACGCTGCCTTAGGGGAGCAGTACTTC. Translation gives CASSQDGNAALGEQYF.

Turning to this clone: At the DNA level, this CDR3 is encoded by other sequences in the same sample as well. The rearrangement uses TRBV9 and TRBJ2-1, with TRBD2 matching over 7 bases. Germline CDR1 SGDLS, CDR2 YYNGEE. V gave up 0 bases and J gave up 2 bases; unmatched junction bases: 5. The CDR3 runs 16 residues. This CDR3 reads CASSVGRLAAYNEQFF. In DNA form, the CDR3 reads TGTGCCAGCAGCGTAGGCCGGCTAGCGGCCTACAATGAGCAGTTCTTC.

Turning to this clone: Other DNA sequences within the sample encode an identical CDR3. The CDR3 reads CASSYGDSYEQYF. The CDR3 DNA reads as TGTGCCAGCAGTTATGGGGATTCCTACGAGCAGTACTTC. The chain has TRBV27 and TRBJ2-7; D ambiguous. Germline values: CDR1 MNHEY, CDR2 SMNVEV (reference sequence). This CDR3 is 13 amino acids long. V was shortened by 4 bases and J by 1 base, with 8 bases between the two germline ends.

The chain has TRBV7-8 and TRBJ2-1; perhaps TRBD2 as D (6 bases). The CDR3 covers 15 residues. Trimming removed 5 bases at V and 4 bases at J, with 15 bases between. Germline CDR1 SGHVS, CDR2 FQNEAQ. CDR3 DNA: TGTGCCAGCAGCAGATCTCCGGGAGTGTACAATGAGCAGTTCTTC. The encoded protein is CASSRSPGVYNEQFF. Variable domain in full (rest from reference TRBV7-8 and TRBJ2-1): GAGVSQSPRYKVAKRGQDVALRCDPISGHVSLFWYQQALGQGPEFLTYFQNEAQLDKSGLPSDRFFAERPEGSVSTLKIQRTQQEDSAVYLCASSRSPGVYNEQFFGPGTRLTVL.

This clone is a singleton in its sample. J is TRBJ2-6 and V is TRBV7-9; D is unresolved. The germline V and J ends were trimmed by 7 bases and 5 bases, with 15 bases remaining between them. Germline values: CDR1 SEHNR, CDR2 FQNEAQ (reference sequence). There are 15 residues in the CDR3. CDR3 in DNA: TGTGCCAGCATTTCGGACCACCCTAGGGCCAACGTCCTGACTTTC. This sequence encodes CASISDHPRANVLTF.

V usage is TRBV27 and J usage is TRBJ2-1; D unresolved. CDR3 size: 17 residues. Germline V gene sequence: CDR1 MNHEY, CDR2 SMNVEV (reference sequence). Trimming removed 3 bases at V and 2 bases at J, with 17 bases between. The CDR3 loop is CASSFRPFDGPYNEQFF. In DNA, the CDR3 is TGTGCCAGCAGTTTCCGGCCTTTCGACGGCCCCTACAATGAGCAGTTCTTC.

As to this clone: This sample also contains other DNA sequences that code for the same CDR3. The V call is TRBV27, the J call TRBJ2-2, with D unresolved. The CDR3 totals 12 residues. Germline V lookup: CDR1 MNHEY, CDR2 SMNVEV (reference sequence). Trimming removed 2 bases at V and 8 bases at J, with 6 bases between. CDR3 loop: CASSLGLGELFF. CDR3 bases: TGTGCCAGCAGTTTAGGGTTAGGGGAGCTGTTTTTT.

The rearrangement uses TRBV7-6 and TRBJ1-4, with TRBD1 as a possible D gene (5 bases). Germline assignment: CDR1 SGHVS and CDR2 FNYEAQ. CDR3 length equals 14 residues. The V end was cut by 5 bases, the J end by 4 bases, with 11 bases between. In DNA form, the CDR3 reads TGTGCCAGCAGCCAGGGCCCGATTAATGAAAAACTGTTTTTT. Encoded protein: CASSQGPINEKLFF.

The chain joins TRBV9 to TRBJ2-5, with 10 positions matching TRBD2. Germline CDR1 reads SGDLS; CDR2 reads YYNGEE. Germline trimming cut 0 bases from V and 5 bases from J; bases unmatched to any gene: 7. This CDR3 region has 16 residues. CDR3 coding DNA: TGTGCCAGCAGCGTAGGTAGCGGGAGGTTGGGGGAGACCCAGTACTTC. This encodes CASSVGSGRLGETQYF.

The chain combines TRBV5-4 with TRBJ2-3, with TRBD2 matching 8 bases. With 6 bases clipped from V and 5 bases from J, the junction kept 17 bases outside the gene matches. Germline V gene data show CDR1 as SGHNT and CDR2 as YYREEE (reference sequence). The CDR3 contains 17 residues. CDR3 in amino acids: CASTSLPGLGSQDTQYF. For the CDR3, the DNA is TGTGCCAGCACTTCTCTCCCGGGACTAGGTTCGCAAGATACGCAGTATTTT.